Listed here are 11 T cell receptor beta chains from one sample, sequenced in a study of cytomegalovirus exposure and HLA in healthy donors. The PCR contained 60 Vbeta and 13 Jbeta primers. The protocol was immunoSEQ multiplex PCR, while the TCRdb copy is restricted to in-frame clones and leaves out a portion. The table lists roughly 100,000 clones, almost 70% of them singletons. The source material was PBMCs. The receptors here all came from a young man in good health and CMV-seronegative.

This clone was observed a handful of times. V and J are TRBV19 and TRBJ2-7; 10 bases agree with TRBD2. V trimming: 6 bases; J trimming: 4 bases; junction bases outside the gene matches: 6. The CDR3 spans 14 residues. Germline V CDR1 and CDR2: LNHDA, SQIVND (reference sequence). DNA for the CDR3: TGTGCCAGTAGGCTAGCGGGAGCTATATACGAGCAGTACTTC. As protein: CASRLAGAIYEQYF.

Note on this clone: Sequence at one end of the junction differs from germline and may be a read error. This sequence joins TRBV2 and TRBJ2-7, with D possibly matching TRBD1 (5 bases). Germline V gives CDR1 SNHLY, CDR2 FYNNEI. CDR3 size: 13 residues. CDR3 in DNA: TGTGCCAGCAGTGAAGACAGGCGCTACGAGCAGCACTTC. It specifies CASSEDRRYEQHF.

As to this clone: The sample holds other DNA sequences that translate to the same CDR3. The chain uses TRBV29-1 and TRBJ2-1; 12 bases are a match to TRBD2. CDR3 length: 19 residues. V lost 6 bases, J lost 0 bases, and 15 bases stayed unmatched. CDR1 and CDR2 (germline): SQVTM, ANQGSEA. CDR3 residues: CSVTPGGLAGWDSYNEQFF. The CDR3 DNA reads TGCAGCGTCACCCCGGGTGGACTAGCGGGATGGGACTCCTACAATGAGCAGTTCTTC.

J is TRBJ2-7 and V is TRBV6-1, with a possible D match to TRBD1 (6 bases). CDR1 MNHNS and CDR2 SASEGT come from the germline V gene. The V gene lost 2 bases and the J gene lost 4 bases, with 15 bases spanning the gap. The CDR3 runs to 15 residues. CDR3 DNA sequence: TGTGCCAGCAGTGAACAGGCAGGGGCTGAGTACGAGCAGTACTTC. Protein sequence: CASSEQAGAEYEQYF.

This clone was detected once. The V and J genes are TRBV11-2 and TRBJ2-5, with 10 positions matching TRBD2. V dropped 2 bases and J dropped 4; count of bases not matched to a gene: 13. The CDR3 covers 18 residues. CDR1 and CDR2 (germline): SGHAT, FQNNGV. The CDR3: CASSLRTSGKGSRETQYF. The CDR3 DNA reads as TGTGCCAGCAGCTTACGAACTAGCGGGAAAGGGAGTCGAGAGACCCAGTACTTC.

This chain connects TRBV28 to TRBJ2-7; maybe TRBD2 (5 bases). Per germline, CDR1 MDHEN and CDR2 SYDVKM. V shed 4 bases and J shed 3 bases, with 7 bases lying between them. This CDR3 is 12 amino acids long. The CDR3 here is CASSSTIYEQYF. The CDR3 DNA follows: TGTGCCAGCAGTTCGACTATCTACGAGCAGTACTTC.

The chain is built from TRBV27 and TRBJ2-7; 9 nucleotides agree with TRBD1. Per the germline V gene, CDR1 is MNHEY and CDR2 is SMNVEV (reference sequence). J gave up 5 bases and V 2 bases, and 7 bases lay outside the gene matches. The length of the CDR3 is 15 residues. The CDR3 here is CASSLGQGIIHEQYF. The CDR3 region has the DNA TGTGCCAGCAGTTTAGGACAGGGGATCATCCACGAGCAGTACTTC.

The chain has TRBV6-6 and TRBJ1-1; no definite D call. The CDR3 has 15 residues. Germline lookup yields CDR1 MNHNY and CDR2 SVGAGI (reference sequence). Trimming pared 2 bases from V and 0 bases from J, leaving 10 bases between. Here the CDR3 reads CASSYPQVMNTEAFF. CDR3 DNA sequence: TGTGCCAGCAGTTACCCCCAGGTGATGAACACTGAAGCTTTCTTT.

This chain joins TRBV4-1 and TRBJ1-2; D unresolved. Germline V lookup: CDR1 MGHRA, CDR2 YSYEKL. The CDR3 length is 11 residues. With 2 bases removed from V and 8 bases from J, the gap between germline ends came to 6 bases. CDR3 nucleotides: TGCGCCAGCAGCCAACAAGAGGGCTACACCTTC. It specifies CASSQQEGYTF.

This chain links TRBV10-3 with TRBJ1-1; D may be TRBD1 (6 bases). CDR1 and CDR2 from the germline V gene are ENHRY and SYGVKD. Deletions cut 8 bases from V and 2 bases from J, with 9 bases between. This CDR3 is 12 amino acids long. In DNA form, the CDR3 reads TGTGCCATCCGGGACACCAACACTGAAGCTTTCTTT. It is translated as CAIRDTNTEAFF.

The CDR3 sequence: CASSFKGVEEKLFF. CDR3 DNA sequence: TGTGCCAGCAGCTTTAAAGGGGTGGAGGAAAAACTGTTTTTT. The rearrangement uses TRBV5-6 and TRBJ1-4, with a possible D match to TRBD1 (5 bases). Germline V CDR1 and CDR2: SGHDT, YYEEEE. The V gene lost 2 bases and the J gene lost 8 bases, with 13 bases spanning the gap. The CDR3 spans 14 residues.